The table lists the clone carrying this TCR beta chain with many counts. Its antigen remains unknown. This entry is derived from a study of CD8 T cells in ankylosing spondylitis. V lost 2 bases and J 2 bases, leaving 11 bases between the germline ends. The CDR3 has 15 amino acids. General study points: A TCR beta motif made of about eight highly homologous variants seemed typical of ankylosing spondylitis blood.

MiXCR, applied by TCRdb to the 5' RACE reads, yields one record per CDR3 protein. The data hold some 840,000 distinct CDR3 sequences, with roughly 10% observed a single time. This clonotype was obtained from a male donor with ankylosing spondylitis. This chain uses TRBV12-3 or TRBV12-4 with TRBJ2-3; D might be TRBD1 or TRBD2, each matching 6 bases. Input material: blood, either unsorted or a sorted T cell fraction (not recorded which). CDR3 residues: CASSLNREATDTQYF. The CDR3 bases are TGTGCCAGCAGTTTAAACAGGGAGGCCACAGATACGCAGTATTTT.